This T cell receptor beta chain originates from a study of blood T cell repertoires in COVID-19. Looking at the study overall: From the United States, Italy and Spain came samples of acute and convalescent COVID-19. Sample material is recorded as cDNA or gDNA derived from T cells, B-cell-depleted T cells, or PBMCs.

The germline V gene has CDR1 SGDLS and CDR2 YYNGEE. The length of the CDR3 is 12 residues. Trimming left V 3 bases short and J 7 bases short, with 7 bases between. Original methodology: Researchers report that nucleated cell counts were estimated from reference gene primer amplification. The table came from immunoSEQ multiplex PCR; TCRdb's copy has only in-frame clones and leaves some out. The DNA gave D and trimming, while V, J and clone size come from that table. The sample has roughly 230,000 clones; approximately 84% are singletons. Sequencing was done on a sample of peripheral blood. The sequence was obtained from a man aged 50 or older with active or convalescent COVID-19. The chain links TRBV9 to TRBJ2-2; D is uncertain. CDR3 DNA sequence: TGTGCCAGCAGCGAAAACTTCGGGGAGCTGTTTTTT. Translated: CASSENFGELFF. The full variable domain, rest sourced from reference TRBV9 and TRBJ2-2, is DSGVTQTPKHLITATGQRVTLRCSPRSGDLSVYWYQQSLDQGLQFLIQYYNGEERAKGNILERFSAQQFPDLHSELNLSSLELGDSALYFCASSENFGELFFGEGSRLTVL.